This T cell receptor (beta chain) is from a study of regulatory T cells in long-lasting Graves disease. Through Arm-PCR of CDR3 regions and iRepertoire HTBI primers, TCR beta libraries were built. One entry per CDR3 protein results from TCRdb running MiXCR on the multiplex PCR reads. The table shows roughly 500,000 distinct CDR3 sequences, with about 14% occurring only once. V was clipped by 0 bases and J by 2 bases; unmatched bases: 1. Germline V CDR1 and CDR2: SGDLS, YYNGEE. CDR3 length equals 16 residues. This clonotype was observed a few times. Described time point: newly diagnosed GD, antithyroid drugs for less than 3 months. Scientists built the TCR library using RNA that was extracted from PBMCs. A further study also used this sample, focusing on T cells in Graves' hyperthyroidism and ophthalmopathy.

The source was peripheral blood mononuclear cells (PBMCs), collected at new diagnosis, from a patient treated with antithyroid drugs. The sequence came from a woman aged 50 to 65 with Graves disease. This chain links TRBV9 with TRBJ2-1; 11 bases agree with TRBD2. In nucleotides, the CDR3 is TGTGCCAGCAGCGTAGGACTAGCGGGACCCTACAATGAGCAGTTCTTC. It specifies CASSVGLAGPYNEQFF. Together with reference TRBV9 and TRBJ2-1, the CDR3 gives the full variable domain: DSGVTQTPKHLITATGQRVTLRCSPRSGDLSVYWYQQSLDQGLQFLIQYYNGEERAKGNILERFSAQQFPDLHSELNLSSLELGDSALYFCASSVGLAGPYNEQFFGPGTRLTVL.